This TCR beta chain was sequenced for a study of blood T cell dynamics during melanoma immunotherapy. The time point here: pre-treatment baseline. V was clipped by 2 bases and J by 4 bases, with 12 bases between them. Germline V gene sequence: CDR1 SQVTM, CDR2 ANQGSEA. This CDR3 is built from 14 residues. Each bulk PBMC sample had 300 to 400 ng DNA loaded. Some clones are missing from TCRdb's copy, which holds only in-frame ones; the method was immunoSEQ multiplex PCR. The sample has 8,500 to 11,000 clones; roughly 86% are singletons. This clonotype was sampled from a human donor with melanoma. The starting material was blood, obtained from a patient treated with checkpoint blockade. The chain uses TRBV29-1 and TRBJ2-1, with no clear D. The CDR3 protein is CSVEQRPLYNEQFF. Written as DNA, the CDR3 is TGCAGCGTTGAACAACGGCCCCTATACAATGAGCAGTTCTTC.